This record looks at one T cell receptor (beta chain) sequence and its context. This entry is derived from a study of blood T cell repertoires in COVID-19. The overall study: Some COVID-19 samples were acute and others convalescent; all came from the United States, Italy and Spain.

Sequencing was performed with immunoSEQ multiplex PCR; in TCRdb, only in-frame clones are kept and a portion is missing. The repertoire holds roughly 140,000 clones, with approximately 80% as singletons. Sequenced input: peripheral blood. The TCR originated in a human donor in a cohort sampled during active COVID-19.

This CDR3 reads CAWSSQGNTEAFF. As DNA, the CDR3 is TGTGCCTGGAGTTCTCAGGGGAACACTGAAGCTTTCTTT. The V call is TRBV30, the J call TRBJ1-1; D may be TRBD1 (5 bases). The CDR3 extends over 13 amino acids. Germline assignment: CDR1 GTSNPN and CDR2 SVGIG (reference sequence). V lost 2 bases to trimming and J lost 1 base, with 8 bases between them.